Detailed here is one T cell receptor beta chain. CDR1 and CDR2 (germline): SGHNT, YENEEA. The CDR3 runs to 12 residues. Trimming took off 5 bases at V and 8 bases at J, with 10 bases between the two ends. The data belong to a study of blood T cell repertoires in COVID-19. Per the study methods: Amplification of reference gene primers provided the estimated nucleated cell counts. TCRdb's table, derived via immunoSEQ multiplex PCR, lists solely in-frame clones and lacks some. V, J and clone size are taken as reported in that table, and D and trimming were inferred from the DNA itself. The sample contains roughly 68,000 clones, 75% to 85% of which appear only once.

The material sequenced was peripheral blood. This chain links TRBV11-3 with TRBJ2-1; D call uncertain. The clonotype was recovered from a man aged 50-60 years with acute or convalescent COVID-19. The CDR3 reads CASSILGYEQFF. The CDR3 DNA reads as TGTGCCAGCAGCATACTCGGGTATGAGCAGTTCTTC. The variable domain in full, completed from reference TRBV11-3 and TRBJ2-1, reads EAGVVQSPRYKIIEKKQPVAFWCNPISGHNTLYWYLQNLGQGPELLIRYENEEAVDDSQLPKDRFSAERLKGVDSTLKIQPAELGDSAVYLCASSILGYEQFFGPGTRLTVL.